One TCR beta chain is described in this entry. Its antigen is unidentified. Incorporated into the TCR beta cDNA libraries were unique molecular identifiers, which served to reduce PCR and sequencing biases. TCRdb analysed the PCR reads with MiXCR anew, one entry per CDR3 protein. This sample yields roughly 600,000 distinct CDR3 sequences, of which 44% are seen a single time; under 2% belongs to the top ten. There are 17 residues in the CDR3. The V gene's germline CDR1 is MGHRA and CDR2 YSYEKL. The J segment lost 1 base and the V segment lost 4 bases, leaving 10 bases of the junction unmatched. The data were taken from a study of post-analysis software for immune sequencing data. Study-level results: Significantly decreased normalized Chao1 diversity was recorded for multiple sclerosis patients relative to controls. Patients showed TRBV5-6, TRBV5-1 and TRBV20-1 among several TRBV segments more frequent than in controls.

The receptor comes from a girl between 5 and 17 years old with multiple sclerosis. Sequencing input: blood. The rearrangement joins TRBV4-1 to TRBJ1-1; 9 bases are shared with TRBD1. CDR3 loop: CASSPKSRGQGNTEAFF. In DNA form, the CDR3 reads TGCGCCAGCAGCCCCAAGTCCAGGGGACAGGGGAACACTGAAGCTTTCTTT.